The entry below gives a single TCR beta chain sequence along with its context. The data originate from a study of cytomegalovirus exposure and HLA in healthy donors. PCR primers comprised 60 Vbeta and 13 Jbeta primers. TCRdb's copy holds only in-frame clones and misses some; the assay was immunoSEQ multiplex PCR. The sample shows some 200,000 clones, approximately 80% of them seen only once. CDR1 and CDR2 from the germline V gene are SGHAT and FQNNGV. With 0 bases removed from V and 3 bases from J, the gap between germline ends came to 18 bases. This CDR3 comprises 17 residues. What was sequenced was PBMCs. This sequence was found in a woman aged 25 to 39 in good health and CMV-seronegative. The chain has TRBV11-2 and TRBJ2-7, with D possibly matching TRBD1 (6 bases). DNA for the CDR3: TGTGCCAGCAGCTTAGATTCTCGATATAGACAGGTCTACGAGCAGTACTTC. Amino acids: CASSLDSRYRQVYEQYF.